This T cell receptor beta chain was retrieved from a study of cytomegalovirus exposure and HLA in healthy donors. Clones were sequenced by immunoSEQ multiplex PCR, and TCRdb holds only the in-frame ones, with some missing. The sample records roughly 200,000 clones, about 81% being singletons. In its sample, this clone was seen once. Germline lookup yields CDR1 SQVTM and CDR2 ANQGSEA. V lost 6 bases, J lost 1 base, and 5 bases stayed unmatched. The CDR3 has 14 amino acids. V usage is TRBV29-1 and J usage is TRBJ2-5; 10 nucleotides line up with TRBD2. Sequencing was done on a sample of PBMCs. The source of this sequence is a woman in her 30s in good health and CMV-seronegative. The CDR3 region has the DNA TGCAGCGTGGGGACTAGCGCGTTCCAAGAGACCCAGTACTTC. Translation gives CSVGTSAFQETQYF.